This T cell receptor (beta chain) was sequenced during a study of blood T cell repertoires in COVID-19. At the level of the study: In each case, the material was cDNA or gDNA derived from T cells, B-cell-depleted T cells, or PBMCs.

In the authors' methods: The assay estimated nucleated cells by amplifying reference gene primers. Repertoires were generated with immunoSEQ multiplex PCR, while TCRdb's copy carries only in-frame clones and drops some. The DNA was the basis for D and trimming; V, J and clone size are from that table. The table has 40,000 to 50,000 clones, under 95% seen once. From germline, CDR1 is SQVTM and CDR2 ANQGSEA. This CDR3 spans 15 amino acids. Between the trimmed V and J ends, which lost 6 bases and 3 bases, there was a span of 21 bases. In its sample, this clone was seen once. This receptor was obtained from a human donor in a cohort sampled during active COVID-19. Sequencing was performed on peripheral blood. The J gene is TRBJ2-7, the V gene TRBV29-1; perhaps TRBD2 as D (5 bases). The CDR3 is CSVHSGVGENYEQYF. The CDR3 nucleotides are TGCAGCGTCCACTCCGGGGTAGGTGAAAACTACGAGCAGTACTTC.